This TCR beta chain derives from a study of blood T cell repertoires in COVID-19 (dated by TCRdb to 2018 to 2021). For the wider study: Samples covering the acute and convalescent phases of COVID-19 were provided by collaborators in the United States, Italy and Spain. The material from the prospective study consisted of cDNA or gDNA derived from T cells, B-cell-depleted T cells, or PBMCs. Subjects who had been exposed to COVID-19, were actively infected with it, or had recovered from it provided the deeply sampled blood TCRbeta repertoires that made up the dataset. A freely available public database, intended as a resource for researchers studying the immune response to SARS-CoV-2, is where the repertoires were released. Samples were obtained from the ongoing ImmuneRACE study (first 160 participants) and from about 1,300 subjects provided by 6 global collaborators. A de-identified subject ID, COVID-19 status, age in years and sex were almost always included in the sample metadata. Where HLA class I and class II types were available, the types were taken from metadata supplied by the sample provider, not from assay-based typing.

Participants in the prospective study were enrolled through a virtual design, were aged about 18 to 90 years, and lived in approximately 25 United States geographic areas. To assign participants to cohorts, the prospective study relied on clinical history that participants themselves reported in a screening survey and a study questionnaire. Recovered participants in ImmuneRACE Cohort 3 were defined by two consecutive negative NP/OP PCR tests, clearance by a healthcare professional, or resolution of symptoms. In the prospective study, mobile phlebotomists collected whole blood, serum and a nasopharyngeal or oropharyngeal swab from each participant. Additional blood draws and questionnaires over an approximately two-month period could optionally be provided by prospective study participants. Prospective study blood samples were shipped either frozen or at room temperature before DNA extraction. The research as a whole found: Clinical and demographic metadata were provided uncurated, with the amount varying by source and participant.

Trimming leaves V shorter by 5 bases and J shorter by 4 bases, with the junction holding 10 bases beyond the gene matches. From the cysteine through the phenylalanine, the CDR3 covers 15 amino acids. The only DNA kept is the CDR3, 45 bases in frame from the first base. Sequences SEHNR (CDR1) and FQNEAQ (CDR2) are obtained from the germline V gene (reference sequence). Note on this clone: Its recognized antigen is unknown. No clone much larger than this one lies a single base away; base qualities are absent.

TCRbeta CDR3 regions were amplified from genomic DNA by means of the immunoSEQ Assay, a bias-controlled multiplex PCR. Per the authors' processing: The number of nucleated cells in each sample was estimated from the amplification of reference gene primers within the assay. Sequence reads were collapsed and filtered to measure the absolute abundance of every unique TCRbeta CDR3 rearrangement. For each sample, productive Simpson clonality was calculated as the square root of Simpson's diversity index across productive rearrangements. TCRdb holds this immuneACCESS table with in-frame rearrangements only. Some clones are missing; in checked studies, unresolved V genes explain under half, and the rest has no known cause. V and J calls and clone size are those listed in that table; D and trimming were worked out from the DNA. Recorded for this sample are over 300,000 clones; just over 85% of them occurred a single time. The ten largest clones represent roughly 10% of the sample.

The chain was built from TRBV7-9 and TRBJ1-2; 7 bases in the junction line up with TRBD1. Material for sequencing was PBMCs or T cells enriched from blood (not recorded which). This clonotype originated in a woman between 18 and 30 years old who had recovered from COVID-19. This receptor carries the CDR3 CASSPKEGAGYGYTF. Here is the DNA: TGTGCCAGCAGCCCAAAAGAGGGGGCTGGCTATGGCTACACCTTC. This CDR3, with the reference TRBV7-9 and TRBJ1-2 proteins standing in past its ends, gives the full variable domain DTGVSQNPRHKITKRGQNVTFRCDPISEHNRLYWYRQTLGQGPEFLTYFQNEAQLEKSRLLSDRFSAERPKGSFSTLEIQRTEQGDSAMYLCASSPKEGAGYGYTFGSGTRLTVV.